Presented here are 30 T cell receptor beta chains from one specimen sequenced in a study of a mutant IDH1 vaccine in newly diagnosed glioma. Repertoires were generated with immunoSEQ multiplex PCR, while TCRdb's copy carries only in-frame clones and drops some. Counted here are about 38,000 clones, more than 90% occurring once; the ten biggest clones make up 18%. Time point of the sample: baseline, week 1 (first vaccination visit). Treatment denoted: pre-vaccination baseline after standard-of-care therapy. The material sequenced was PBMCs, taken from a glioma patient treated with radiotherapy, temozolomide or both. All receptors come from a man aged 18 to 29 with glioma.

The rearrangement joins TRBV29-1 to TRBJ2-7, with TRBD2 matching 9 bases. V shed 2 bases, J shed 2 bases, and the junction held 1 base outside the gene matches. The CDR3 sequence is 13 residues long. Germline V gene sequence: CDR1 SQVTM, CDR2 ANQGSEA. In DNA form, the CDR3 reads TGCAGCGTTGAACTAGCGGGGACCTACGAGCAGTACTTC. Translated: CSVELAGTYEQYF.

The chain uses TRBV29-1 and TRBJ2-2; D perhaps matches TRBD1 (6 bases). The V and J ends lost 7 bases and 1 base respectively, with 7 bases between them. CDR3 length: 12 amino acids. Germline CDR1 reads SQVTM; CDR2 reads ANQGSEA. The CDR3 sequence is CSGTENTGELFF. CDR3 nucleotide sequence: TGCAGCGGGACAGAGAACACCGGGGAGCTGTTTTTT.

The rearrangement links TRBV6-1 to TRBJ2-1, with D possibly being TRBD2 (5 bases). Germline V gene sequence: CDR1 MNHNS, CDR2 SASEGT. V gave up 2 bases and J gave up 10 bases, with 15 bases separating them. The CDR3 totals 14 residues. In DNA, the CDR3 is TGTGCCAGCAGTGAAAGAGAGGGTCCGGGGGAGCAGTTCTTC. It encodes CASSEREGPGEQFF.

This chain uses TRBV4-2 with TRBJ1-1; weak D call: TRBD1 (5 bases). This CDR3 has 15 amino acids. The V and J ends lost 4 bases and 1 base respectively, with 13 bases between them. Germline CDR1 LGHNA, CDR2 YNFKEQ. As DNA, the CDR3 is TGTGCCAGCAGCCCTTATGGGGCTGCGAACACTGAAGCTTTCTTT. The encoded protein is CASSPYGAANTEAFF.

The chain carries TRBV7-2 and TRBJ1-2, with TRBD1 as a possible D gene (5 bases). The V end was cut by 5 bases, the J end by 8 bases, with 24 bases between. In germline, CDR1 is SGHTA, CDR2 FQGNSA. The CDR3 consists of 16 residues. The CDR3: CASSALGQGYFMGYTF. The CDR3 DNA sequence: TGTGCCAGCAGCGCACTGGGGCAGGGATATTTTATGGGCTACACCTTC.

V and J are TRBV30 and TRBJ2-3; 9 nucleotides match TRBD2. This CDR3 spans 16 amino acids. V lost 2 bases and J lost 4; bases outside the gene matches: 10. Germline CDR1 and CDR2: GTSNPN and SVGIG (reference sequence). The CDR3 reads CAWSLGTSFNADTQYF. The DNA of the CDR3 is TGTGCCTGGAGTCTGGGGACTAGCTTTAATGCAGATACGCAGTATTTT.

J is TRBJ1-1 and V is TRBV6-5; perhaps TRBD1 as D (6 bases). Trimming stripped 4 bases from V and 10 bases from J, with 16 bases between. Germline V CDR1 and CDR2: MNHEY, SVGAGI. The CDR3 has 13 amino acids. The CDR3: CASSSAQGMRAFF. CDR3 DNA: TGTGCCAGCAGTTCGGCACAGGGTATGCGAGCTTTCTTT.

The CDR3 reads CASSFGGRENEQFF. DNA for the CDR3: TGTGCCAGCAGCTTCGGCGGGAGAGAGAATGAGCAGTTCTTC. The chain links TRBV5-6 to TRBJ2-1; 7 bases are a match to TRBD2. The CDR3 sequence is 14 residues long. Germline V CDR1 and CDR2: SGHDT, YYEEEE. Unmatched junction bases numbered 6, after V lost 2 bases and J lost 7 bases.

The rearrangement links TRBV7-2 to TRBJ2-1; no clear D gene. The CDR3 runs to 11 residues. V lost 6 bases, J lost 10 bases, and 10 bases lay in between. Germline-derived CDR1 and CDR2 are SGHTA and FQGNSA. CDR3 nucleotide sequence: TGTGCCAGCAGTCGTGGGTGGGAGCAGTTCTTC. Encoded protein: CASSRGWEQFF.

V is TRBV4-2 and J is TRBJ1-5; D gene unclear. The CDR3 consists of 15 residues. Germline CDR1 LGHNA, CDR2 YNFKEQ. The V end was cut by 0 bases, the J end by 4 bases, with 10 bases between. CDR3 residues: CASSQELGGNQPQHF. CDR3 nucleotide sequence: TGTGCCAGCAGCCAAGAGTTAGGCGGTAATCAGCCCCAGCATTTT.

A few counts support this clone. The chain combines TRBV30 with TRBJ1-2, with 11 bases identical to TRBD1. Trimming took 1 base from V and 4 from J; bases not matched to a gene: 8. Germline V lookup: CDR1 GTSNPN, CDR2 SVGIG (reference sequence). This CDR3 spans 16 amino acids. CDR3 loop: CAWSGRDRGTIYGYTF. Written as DNA, the CDR3 is TGTGCCTGGAGTGGTCGGGACAGGGGGACTATCTATGGCTACACCTTC.

This chain connects TRBV9 to TRBJ2-2; 7 bases are a match to TRBD1. The ends lost 3 bases at V and 3 bases at J; junction bases unmatched: 11. CDR1 SGDLS and CDR2 YYNGEE come from the germline V gene. The CDR3 has 17 amino acids. The CDR3 DNA follows: TGTGCCAGCAGCGGGGGCAGGGGGTGGGCGGACACCGGGGAGCTGTTTTTT. It yields the protein CASSGGRGWADTGELFF.

The rearrangement uses TRBV5-1 and TRBJ2-2; TRBD1 aligns across 8 bases. CDR3 length equals 15 residues. The V and J ends lost 4 bases and 6 bases, in that order; junction bases with no gene match: 8. The germline V gene encodes CDR1 SGHRS and CDR2 YFSETQ. CDR3 bases: TGCGCCAGCAGCGAAAGGACAGGGTCTGCCGGGGAGCTGTTTTTT. Translated: CASSERTGSAGELFF.

The rearrangement links TRBV30 to TRBJ1-1; D might be TRBD1 (5 bases). Trimming shortened V by 3 bases and J by 1 base, and 15 bases separated the two germline ends. The CDR3 is 15 amino acids. Germline-derived CDR1 and CDR2 are GTSNPN and SVGIG (reference sequence). The CDR3 bases are TGTGCCTGGAGGGGATCGACAGTCGGGAACACTGAAGCTTTCTTT. Residues: CAWRGSTVGNTEAFF.

The chain couples TRBV29-1 to TRBJ2-2; D not certain. The V end was cut by 5 bases, the J end by 4 bases, with 11 bases between. The CDR3 runs to 13 residues. The germline V gene has CDR1 SQVTM and CDR2 ANQGSEA. CDR3 nucleotide sequence: TGCAGCGTTTTTACTGGCTTCACCGGGGAGCTGTTTTTT. It translates to CSVFTGFTGELFF.

V is TRBV2 and J is TRBJ1-6; 7 positions agree with TRBD1. CDR3 size: 13 residues. Germline V gene data show CDR1 as SNHLY and CDR2 as FYNNEI. The V and J ends lost 4 bases and 11 bases, in that order; junction bases with no gene match: 5. The DNA for the CDR3 is TGTGCCAGCAGTGGCCGAAGGGGGCCACCCCTCCACTTT. This sequence encodes CASSGRRGPPLHF. Looking up the rest from reference TRBV2 and TRBJ1-6 gives the full variable domain: EPEVTQTPSHQVTQMGQEVILRCVPISNHLYFYWYRQILGQKVEFLVSFYNNEISEKSEIFDDQFSVERPDGSNFTLKIRSTKLEDSAMYFCASSGRRGPPLHFGNGTRLTVT.

The chain has TRBV6-6 and TRBJ1-4; 8 bases agree with TRBD1. This CDR3 has 15 residues. Trimming cost V 5 bases and J 5 bases; bases outside gene matches: 7. Per germline, CDR1 MNHNY and CDR2 SVGAGI (reference sequence). The CDR3 nucleotides read TGTGCCAGCAGTGCCCCCAGGGGGCAGAATGAAAAACTGTTTTTT. It specifies CASSAPRGQNEKLFF.

This clone was counted only a few times. The chain combines TRBV30 with TRBJ1-1; D not certain. Trimming left V 4 bases short and J 0 bases short, with 9 bases between. Per germline, CDR1 GTSNPN and CDR2 SVGIG (reference sequence). The CDR3 sequence is 13 residues long. The CDR3 is CAWITILNTEAFF. The CDR3 nucleotides read TGTGCCTGGATTACCATCTTGAACACTGAAGCTTTCTTT.

This clone came up once. This chain links TRBV19 with TRBJ2-1, with 8 positions matching TRBD2. Germline CDR1 reads LNHDA; CDR2 reads SQIVND (reference sequence). V was clipped by 6 bases and J by 6 bases; unmatched bases: 10. The CDR3 runs 15 residues. Here the CDR3 reads CASRTTPGGPNEQFF. DNA of the CDR3: TGTGCCAGTAGGACCACTCCGGGAGGGCCCAATGAGCAGTTCTTC.

This chain's CDR3 is CSVRGGVNSFATNEKLFF. CDR3 DNA: TGCAGCGTGAGGGGGGGGGTTAACTCCTTTGCAACTAATGAAAAACTGTTTTTT. The J gene is TRBJ1-4, the V gene TRBV29-1; possibly TRBD1 for D (6 bases). Germline CDR1 SQVTM, CDR2 ANQGSEA. Trimming stripped 6 bases from V and 0 bases from J, with 23 bases between. CDR3 length: 18 residues. The whole variable domain, remainder taken from reference TRBV29-1 and TRBJ1-4, is SAVISQKPSRDICQRGTSLTIQCQVDSQVTMMFWYRQQPGQSLTLIATANQGSEATYESGFVIDKFPISRPNLTFSTLTVSNMSPEDSSIYLCSVRGGVNSFATNEKLFFGSGTQLSVL.

The rearrangement joins TRBV5-1 to TRBJ2-6; tentative D call: TRBD2 (5 bases). Germline assignment: CDR1 SGHRS and CDR2 YFSETQ. V dropped 0 bases and J dropped 4 bases, with 14 bases sitting between them. This CDR3 has 17 amino acids. CDR3 sequence reads: CASSLDPRGSGANVLTF. In nucleotides, the CDR3 is TGCGCCAGCAGCTTGGACCCACGAGGGTCCGGGGCCAACGTCCTGACTTTC.

The chain links TRBV5-5 to TRBJ1-4; D perhaps matches TRBD1 (6 bases). The CDR3 loop spans 13 amino acids. Between the trimmed V and J ends, which lost 2 bases and 8 bases, there was a span of 10 bases. CDR1 is SGHKS, CDR2 YYEKEE, per germline (reference sequence). CDR3 nucleotides: TGTGCCAGCAGCTTTCGACAGGACGAAAAACTGTTTTTT. Translating gives CASSFRQDEKLFF.

This rearrangement joins TRBV23-1 to TRBJ2-5; TRBD2 might be the D (6 bases). TRBV23-1 carries the ORF label, with uncertain function. Trimming removed 4 bases from V and 1 base from J, with 13 bases in between. The CDR3 sequence is 15 residues long. Here the CDR3 reads CASSRAGFRQETQYF. The CDR3 DNA sequence: TGCGCCAGCAGTCGCGCGGGATTCCGCCAAGAGACCCAGTACTTC.

The chain couples TRBV18 to TRBJ1-1, with D possibly matching TRBD1 (5 bases). V lost 6 bases and J 2 bases, leaving 13 bases between the germline ends. This CDR3 spans 14 amino acids. In germline, CDR1 is KGHSH, CDR2 LQKENI. Here the CDR3 DNA reads TGTGCCAGCTCGCCCGACAGACCAAACACTGAAGCTTTCTTT. Translation: CASSPDRPNTEAFF.

The chain couples TRBV27 to TRBJ1-4; unclear D gene. This CDR3 has 13 residues. In germline, CDR1 is MNHEY, CDR2 SMNVEV (reference sequence). With 3 bases removed from V and 5 bases from J, the gap between germline ends came to 7 bases. The CDR3 DNA sequence: TGTGCCAGCAGTTTTGACGGGAATGAAAAACTGTTTTTT. Its protein product is CASSFDGNEKLFF. Full variable domain (rest looked up from reference TRBV27 and TRBJ1-4): EAQVTQNPRYLITVTGKKLTVTCSQNMNHEYMSWYRQDPGLGLRQIYYSMNVEVTDKGDVPEGYKVSRKEKRNFPLILESPSPNQTSLYFCASSFDGNEKLFFGSGTQLSVL.

The chain links TRBV28 to TRBJ1-5; a possible D gene is TRBD1 (6 bases). V shed 5 bases and J shed 5 bases, with 16 bases lying between them. This CDR3 spans 15 amino acids. CDR1 and CDR2 (germline): MDHEN, SYDVKM. CDR3 amino acids: CASSPTRGSYQPQHF. CDR3 DNA: TGTGCCAGCAGTCCGACGAGGGGGAGTTATCAGCCCCAGCATTTT.

The chain employs TRBV19 and TRBJ1-1; TRBD1 matches 9 bases. The V gene end was trimmed by 2 bases and the J gene end by 10 bases; junction bases not matched to a gene: 5. From germline, CDR1 is LNHDA and CDR2 SQIVND (reference sequence). CDR3 length: 13 amino acids. The CDR3 nucleotides read TGTGCCAGTAGTATATGGGGACAGGGAGCAGCTTTCTTT. It specifies CASSIWGQGAAFF.

The chain uses TRBV19 and TRBJ2-7; 8 nucleotides match TRBD2. CDR3 length equals 13 residues. V gave up 7 bases and J gave up 5 bases; unmatched junction bases: 7. Germline CDR1 reads LNHDA; CDR2 reads SQIVND (reference sequence). This chain's CDR3 is CASKKREFHEQYF. The CDR3 DNA reads as TGTGCCAGTAAGAAGCGGGAGTTCCACGAGCAGTACTTC.

This rearrangement joins TRBV19 to TRBJ2-5; no clear D gene. This CDR3 has 13 residues. The V gene's germline CDR1 is LNHDA and CDR2 SQIVND (reference sequence). The V gene lost 1 base and the J gene lost 2 bases, with 5 bases spanning the gap. CDR3 region: CASSIVWQETQYF. The CDR3 coding sequence is TGTGCCAGTAGTATAGTGTGGCAAGAGACCCAGTACTTC. Full variable domain (rest looked up from reference TRBV19 and TRBJ2-5): DGGITQSPKYLFRKEGQNVTLSCEQNLNHDAMYWYRQDPGQGLRLIYYSQIVNDFQKGDIAEGYSVSREKKESFPLTVTSAQKNPTAFYLCASSIVWQETQYFGPGTRLLVL.

The chain uses TRBV5-6 and TRBJ2-7; D is possibly TRBD2 (6 bases). Trimming stripped 4 bases from V and 6 bases from J, with 20 bases between. The CDR3 extends over 15 amino acids. The germline gives CDR1 SGHDT, CDR2 YYEEEE. DNA of the CDR3: TGTGCCAGCAGCCCTTGGGGCCCACAGCGGGCCGAGCAGTACTTC. Protein sequence: CASSPWGPQRAEQYF.